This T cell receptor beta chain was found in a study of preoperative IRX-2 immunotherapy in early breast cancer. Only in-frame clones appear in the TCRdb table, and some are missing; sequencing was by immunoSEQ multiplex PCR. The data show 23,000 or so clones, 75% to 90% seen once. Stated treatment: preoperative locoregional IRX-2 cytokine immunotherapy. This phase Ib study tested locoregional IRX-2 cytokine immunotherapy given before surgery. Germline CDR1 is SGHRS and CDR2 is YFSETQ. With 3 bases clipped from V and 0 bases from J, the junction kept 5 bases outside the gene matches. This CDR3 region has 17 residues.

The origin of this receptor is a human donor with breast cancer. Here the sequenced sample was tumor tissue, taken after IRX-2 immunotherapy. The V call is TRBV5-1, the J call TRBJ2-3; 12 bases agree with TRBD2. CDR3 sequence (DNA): TGCGCCAGCAGCTGGACGCTAGCGGGAGGGAGCACAGATACGCAGTATTTT. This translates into CASSWTLAGGSTDTQYF.